This TCR beta chain was captured in a study of cytomegalovirus exposure and HLA in healthy donors. Study in general: Most donors, 80% to 90% of over 300 genotyped, fell in the Caucasian-associated ancestry cluster. Findings and limits, study-wide: Later analysis associated a missense DCLRE1C variant with TCR beta V- and J-gene trimming. A likely sequencing artifact accounted for one observed cluster of highly shared sequence variants. Serostatus for CMV was the only available immune exposure information.

This CDR3 has 18 residues. V was clipped by 5 bases and J by 4 bases; unmatched bases: 15. Germline V CDR1 and CDR2: MDHEN, SYDVKM. In the case of this clone: Its specificity is not known.

The PCR made use of 60 Vbeta and 13 Jbeta primers. Sequencing used immunoSEQ multiplex PCR; TCRdb keeps in-frame clones, though not all of them. The sample lists roughly 120,000 clones, about 61% occurring once. The specimen was PBMCs. This chain connects TRBV28 to TRBJ1-4; 8 nucleotides match TRBD1. This TCR was recovered from a man aged 18 to 29 in good health and CMV-seropositive. The CDR3 loop is CASSTRTGILGGNEKLFF. CDR3 in DNA: TGTGCCAGCAGTACTAGGACAGGGATCTTGGGCGGTAATGAAAAACTGTTTTTT.